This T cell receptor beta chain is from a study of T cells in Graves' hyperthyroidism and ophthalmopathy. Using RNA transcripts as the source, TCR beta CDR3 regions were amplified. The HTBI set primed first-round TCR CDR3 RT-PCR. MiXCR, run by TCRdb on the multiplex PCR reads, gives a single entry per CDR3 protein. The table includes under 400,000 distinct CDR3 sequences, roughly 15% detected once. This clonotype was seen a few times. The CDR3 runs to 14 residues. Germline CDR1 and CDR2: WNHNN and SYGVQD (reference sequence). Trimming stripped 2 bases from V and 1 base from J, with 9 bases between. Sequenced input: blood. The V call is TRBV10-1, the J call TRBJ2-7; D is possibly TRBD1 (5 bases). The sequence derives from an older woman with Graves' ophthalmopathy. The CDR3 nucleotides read TGCGCCAGCAGTGAGGGGGCCAGATCCTACGAGCAGTACTTC. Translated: CASSEGARSYEQYF.